The 27 T cell receptor beta chains reported below all come from one sample, sequenced in a study of spatial heterogeneity in lung cancer. MiXCR was run by TCRdb on the 5' RACE reads, yielding one entry per CDR3 protein. Of around 63,000 distinct CDR3 sequences detected, approximately 6.3% appear once; the ten largest clones hold 14% to 15%. The sample's time point: sample taken at primary tumor resection. The specimen was PBMCs, collected at surgery. All receptors come from a female donor with early-stage non-small cell lung cancer.

The chain combines TRBV20-1 with TRBJ2-6, with D unresolved. CDR1 is DFQATT, CDR2 SNEGSKA, per germline (reference sequence). The CDR3 sequence is 14 residues long. V was pared by 6 bases and J by 2 bases, with 11 bases between. CDR3 sequence reads: CSAFVPTGANVLTF. The CDR3, as DNA: TGCAGTGCCTTCGTCCCCACTGGGGCCAACGTCCTGACTTTC.

The rearrangement links TRBV12-3 or TRBV12-4 to TRBJ2-2, with unresolved D. V lost 6 bases and J 9 bases, leaving 11 bases between the germline ends. This CDR3 has 12 amino acids. CDR3 loop: CASSRTGWELFF. The DNA for the CDR3 is TGTGCCAGCAGCAGGACCGGGTGGGAGCTGTTTTTT.

Many counts were recorded for this clonotype. The genes are TRBV18 and TRBJ1-2; D gene ambiguous. CDR3 length: 14 amino acids. Trimming took 0 bases from V and 2 from J, leaving 7 bases between them. Looked up from germline, CDR1 is KGHSH and CDR2 is LQKENI. In nucleotides, the CDR3 is TGTGCCAGCTCACCACCGACGGTAAACTATGGCTACACCTTC. The encoded protein is CASSPPTVNYGYTF.

The table lists this clonotype with many counts. In DNA, the CDR3 is TGCAGTGCTAACCATCGGACAGGGCTTGACACCATATATTTT. This gives the protein CSANHRTGLDTIYF. The chain has TRBV20-1 and TRBJ1-3; 8 bases align to TRBD1. The CDR3 has 14 residues. Germline V gene data show CDR1 as DFQATT and CDR2 as SNEGSKA (reference sequence). V trimming: 4 bases; J trimming: 8 bases; junction bases outside the gene matches: 10.

The sample holds a few counts of this clonotype. The V gene is TRBV7-9, the J gene TRBJ2-7, with unresolved D. Per the germline V gene, CDR1 is SEHNR and CDR2 is FQNEAQ (reference sequence). Trimming cost V 0 bases and J 0 bases, with 3 bases left between them. The CDR3 loop spans 13 amino acids. The CDR3 DNA is TGTGCCAGCAGCTTAGCAACCTCCTACGAGCAGTACTTC. It is translated as CASSLATSYEQYF.

This clonotype was seen ten or more times. The V gene is TRBV12-5, the J gene TRBJ2-7, with D tentatively TRBD1 (6 bases). The germline CDR1 and CDR2 sequences are LGHNT and FRNRAP. The CDR3 extends over 12 amino acids. V was cut by 1 base and J by 9 bases, with 10 bases left in between. CDR3 residues: CASGLEGVRQYF. The DNA for the CDR3 is TGTGCTAGTGGTTTGGAGGGGGTGCGGCAGTACTTC.

This clonotype was seen a few times. The genes are TRBV5-6 and TRBJ2-7; D remains ambiguous. V was pared by 1 base and J by 2 bases, with 10 bases between. This CDR3 contains 14 residues. CDR1 is SGHDT and CDR2 is YYEEEE in the germline V gene. CDR3 in DNA: TGTGCCAGCAGCTTGTACGGGCCAACCTACGAGCAGTACTTC. Protein: CASSLYGPTYEQYF.

There are a few counts of this clonotype. The chain uses TRBV11-2 and TRBJ2-2, with 11 bases that match TRBD1. Germline V CDR1 and CDR2: SGHAT, FQNNGV. There are 20 residues in the CDR3. The ends lost 0 bases at V and 6 bases at J; junction bases unmatched: 15. The chain's CDR3 is CASSLEIGQGAYLGSGELFF. Here the CDR3 DNA reads TGTGCCAGCAGCTTAGAGATCGGACAGGGGGCGTACTTAGGCTCCGGGGAGCTGTTTTTT. Full variable domain (rest looked up from reference TRBV11-2 and TRBJ2-2): EAGVAQSPRYKIIEKRQSVAFWCNPISGHATLYWYQQILGQGPKLLIQFQNNGVVDDSQLPKDRFSAERLKGVDSTLKIQPAKLEDSAVYLCASSLEIGQGAYLGSGELFFGEGSRLTVL.

This clonotype was picked up a small number of times. V gene TRBV6-5 combines with J gene TRBJ2-1; no clear D gene. The CDR3 has 15 residues. Germline CDR1 and CDR2: MNHEY and SVGAGI. Trimming took 5 bases from V and 4 from J, leaving 15 bases between them. Here the CDR3 reads CASSPPGVSYNEQFF. The CDR3 region has the DNA TGTGCCAGCAGTCCCCCCGGAGTTTCATACAATGAGCAGTTCTTC.

In its sample, this clonotype was seen a few times. The V gene is TRBV24-1, the J gene TRBJ1-2, with D maybe TRBD1 (5 bases). The V gene's germline CDR1 is KGHDR and CDR2 SFDVKD. The CDR3 has 16 amino acids. Trimming left V 3 bases short and J 2 bases short, with 15 bases between. The CDR3, as DNA: TGTGCCACCAGTGATGCCCCTGGGAGGGGAAACTATGGCTACACCTTC. It is translated as CATSDAPGRGNYGYTF.

This clonotype has just a few counts. The chain carries TRBV20-1 and TRBJ2-3; possible D gene TRBD1, 6 bases. Between the trimmed V and J ends, which lost 5 bases and 1 base, there was a span of 10 bases. The CDR3 loop spans 13 amino acids. Germline lookup yields CDR1 DFQATT and CDR2 SNEGSKA (reference sequence). The CDR3 DNA reads TGCAGTGCTTCAGGGGTGGGCACAGATACGCAGTATTTT. This gives the protein CSASGVGTDTQYF.

This clonotype turned up a few times. V is TRBV3-1 and J is TRBJ1-2; a weak D match, TRBD1 (5 bases). The CDR3 is 15 residues long. The V and J ends lost 1 base and 2 bases respectively, with 11 bases between them. Per the germline V gene, CDR1 is LGHDT and CDR2 is YNNKEL (reference sequence). The CDR3 DNA sequence: TGTGCCAGCAGCCAAGGCGGCGGGGGGAACTATGGCTACACCTTC. Translated, it gives CASSQGGGGNYGYTF.

This clonotype occurred a few times. V gene TRBV2 combines with J gene TRBJ2-5; TRBD2 matches at 10 bases. The germline gives CDR1 SNHLY, CDR2 FYNNEI. The CDR3 covers 14 residues. Trimming cost V 6 bases and J 5 bases; bases outside gene matches: 6. CDR3 sequence: CASRVAGGEETQYF. In nucleotides, the CDR3 is TGTGCCAGCAGGGTAGCGGGGGGAGAGGAGACCCAGTACTTC.

This clonotype appeared many times. In nucleotides, the CDR3 is TGCAGTGCTAGGGGGGAGACCCAGTACTTC. Translating gives CSARGETQYF. The chain joins TRBV20-1 to TRBJ2-5; D remains ambiguous. Germline V gene lookup returns CDR1 DFQATT and CDR2 SNEGSKA (reference sequence). The CDR3 sequence is 10 residues long. V lost 3 bases and J lost 5, with 4 bases in between.

This clonotype was counted ten times or more. The chain recombines TRBV28 with TRBJ2-2, with D unresolved. V gave up 6 bases and J gave up 2 bases, with 13 bases separating them. CDR1 and CDR2 from the germline V gene are MDHEN and SYDVKM. This CDR3 has 15 amino acids. The chain's CDR3 is CASSSLARNTGELFF. For the CDR3, the DNA is TGTGCCAGCAGCTCCTTGGCCCGAAACACCGGGGAGCTGTTTTTT.

The chain joins TRBV3-1 to TRBJ2-3; D possibly corresponds to TRBD1 (5 bases). Germline assignment: CDR1 LGHDT and CDR2 YNNKEL (reference sequence). V gave up 3 bases and J gave up 2 bases, with 15 bases separating them. This CDR3 contains 16 residues. The CDR3 region is CASSQGWGRNTDTQYF. The CDR3 DNA reads TGTGCCAGCAGCCAGGGTTGGGGCCGAAACACAGATACGCAGTATTTT.

This clonotype was recorded many times. The chain has TRBV28 and TRBJ1-4; D gene ambiguous. This CDR3 has 11 residues. Germline V gene data show CDR1 as MDHEN and CDR2 as SYDVKM. V was cut by 10 bases and J by 11 bases, with 14 bases left in between. The CDR3 sequence is CATETGLKLFF. CDR3 coding DNA: TGTGCCACAGAGACGGGCCTCAAACTGTTTTTT.

This clonotype was seen repeatedly, ten times or more. The chain is built from TRBV6-5 and TRBJ1-4; 9 positions match TRBD1. The ends lost 4 bases at V and 7 bases at J; junction bases unmatched: 4. The germline gives CDR1 MNHEY, CDR2 SVGAGI. The CDR3 is 14 residues long. The CDR3 protein is CASSSGQGLEKLFF. The CDR3 nucleotides are TGTGCCAGCAGTTCCGGACAGGGGCTTGAAAAACTGTTTTTT.

There are many counts of this clonotype. The CDR3 DNA reads TGTGCCAGCAGTTTCCCAGATGGGTTTCGGGGCTACACCTTC. This encodes CASSFPDGFRGYTF. The chain carries TRBV28 and TRBJ1-2; D unclear. V shed 3 bases and J shed 8 bases, with 16 bases lying between them. The CDR3 is made up of 14 amino acids. Germline loops: CDR1 MDHEN, CDR2 SYDVKM.

The chain joins TRBV29-1 to TRBJ2-3; D is uncertain. This CDR3 has 10 residues. CDR1 and CDR2 (germline): SQVTM, ANQGSEA. Here the CDR3 DNA reads TGCACCATAGGGACAGATACGCAGTATTTT. Translation: CTIGTDTQYF.

This clonotype occurred many times. The V and J genes are TRBV3-1 and TRBJ2-7; D is possibly TRBD1 (6 bases). Trimming left V 4 bases short and J 0 bases short, with 13 bases between. The CDR3 contains 15 residues. The germline V gene encodes CDR1 LGHDT and CDR2 YNNKEL (reference sequence). This CDR3 reads CASSREPTGSYEQYF. CDR3 in DNA: TGTGCCAGCAGCCGAGAACCGACAGGCTCCTACGAGCAGTACTTC.

This clonotype has at least ten counts. The chain has TRBV5-5 and TRBJ2-7; 8 bases are shared with TRBD2. V shed 1 base and J 2 bases; nucleotides not matched to a gene: 5. The CDR3 extends over 15 amino acids. Germline V CDR1 and CDR2: SGHKS, YYEKEE (reference sequence). CDR3 residues: CASSLSSGAAYEQYF. The CDR3 region has the DNA TGTGCCAGCAGCTTGAGTAGCGGGGCCGCCTACGAGCAGTACTTC.

Notes on this clonotype: A much larger clone differs from this one at a single base, so this may be a read error. The chain carries TRBV20-1 and TRBJ1-5; D gene ambiguous. The J call is in doubt because the DNA end fits TRBJ2-3 better. The germline V gene has CDR1 DFQATT and CDR2 SNEGSKA (reference sequence). The CDR3 spans 14 residues. This CDR3 is CSARDRRSNQPQYF. As DNA, the CDR3 is TGCAGTGCTAGAGATAGGCGTAGCAATCAGCCCCAGTATTTT.

Written as DNA, the CDR3 is TGTGCCAGCAGCGTAGAGAGGTTGGTTAGCACAGATACGCAGTATTTT. It codes for CASSVERLVSTDTQYF. V usage is TRBV9 and J usage is TRBJ2-3, with unresolved D. Germline lookup yields CDR1 SGDLS and CDR2 YYNGEE. This CDR3 spans 16 amino acids. Trimming left V 0 bases short and J 0 bases short, with 11 bases between.

Details on this clonotype: One junction end does not reproduce the germline sequence, and a read error may be involved. The rearrangement links TRBV5-1 to TRBJ1-4, with a tentative D call TRBD1 (5 bases). The CDR3 has 15 amino acids. Germline CDR1 and CDR2: SGHRS and YFSETQ. The CDR3 here is CASTSSDGTNGKLFF. CDR3 nucleotides: TGCGCCAGCACGTCAAGTGATGGGACTAATGGAAAACTGTTTTTT.

A few counts support this clonotype. The CDR3 DNA reads as TGTGCCAGCAGCCCCCGGGACAGGGTTACCCCTGAAGCTTTCTTT. Its protein product is CASSPRDRVTPEAFF. The chain is built from TRBV7-9 and TRBJ1-1; 9 nucleotides align to TRBD1. Trimming took 5 bases from V and 6 from J; bases not matched to a gene: 10. CDR3 length equals 15 residues. The germline V gene has CDR1 SEHNR and CDR2 FQNEAQ (reference sequence).

This clonotype has a count of ten or more. The chain is built from TRBV20-1 and TRBJ2-2; tentative D call: TRBD1 (5 bases). CDR3 length: 12 residues. V lost 2 bases and J lost 7, with 8 bases in between. The V gene's germline CDR1 is DFQATT and CDR2 SNEGSKA (reference sequence). Written as DNA, the CDR3 is TGCAGTGCTAGACAGGGAAACGGGGAGCTGTTTTTT. Translation gives CSARQGNGELFF.